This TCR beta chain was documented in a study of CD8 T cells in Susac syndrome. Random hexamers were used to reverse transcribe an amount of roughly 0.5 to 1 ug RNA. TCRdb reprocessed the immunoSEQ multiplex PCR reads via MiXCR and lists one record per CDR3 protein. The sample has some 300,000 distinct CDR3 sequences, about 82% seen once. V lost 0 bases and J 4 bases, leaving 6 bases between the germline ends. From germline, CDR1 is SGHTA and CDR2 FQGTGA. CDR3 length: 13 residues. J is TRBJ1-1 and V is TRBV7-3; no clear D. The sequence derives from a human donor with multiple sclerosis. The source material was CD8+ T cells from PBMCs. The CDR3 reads CASSLTGPTEAFF. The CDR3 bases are TGTGCCAGCAGCTTAACCGGGCCCACTGAAGCTTTCTTT.